These 20 T cell receptor beta chains originate from one sample sequenced in a study of OX40 agonist ivuxolimab in advanced cancers. The data were produced by immunoSEQ multiplex PCR, yet TCRdb's version contains in-frame clones alone and is incomplete. Found here are roughly 70,000 clones, about 90% of them singletons; the top ten hold approximately 2%. The material was CD4+ or CD8+ T cells sorted from blood, obtained in a trial of the OX40 agonist ivuxolimab. The source is an adult with an advanced solid tumor such as melanoma, head and neck, liver or kidney cancer.

V and J are TRBV6-1 and TRBJ1-2; TRBD1 aligns across 7 bases. The CDR3 runs to 15 residues. Per the germline V gene, CDR1 is MNHNS and CDR2 is SASEGT. V shed 6 bases, J shed 2 bases, and the junction held 9 bases outside the gene matches. This CDR3 reads CASRTSTGANYGYTF. The CDR3, as DNA: TGTGCCAGCAGAACGTCAACAGGGGCCAACTATGGCTACACCTTC.

The chain couples TRBV11-2 to TRBJ1-2, with 9 nucleotides matching TRBD1. CDR1 is SGHAT and CDR2 is FQNNGV in the germline V gene. The V and J ends lost 4 bases and 6 bases, in that order; junction bases with no gene match: 6. The CDR3 length is 14 residues. For the CDR3, the DNA is TGTGCCAGCAGCTGGCGGGGACAGGGCGATGGCTACACCTTC. Translation gives CASSWRGQGDGYTF.

The V and J genes are TRBV6-6 and TRBJ1-5, with a weak D call TRBD1 (5 bases). The CDR3 runs to 14 residues. Germline CDR1 MNHNY, CDR2 SVGAGI (reference sequence). Trimming left V 7 bases short and J 2 bases short, with 12 bases between. CDR3 residues: CASTKGNGNQPQHF. CDR3 DNA: TGTGCCAGCACTAAGGGGAATGGCAATCAGCCCCAGCATTTT.

The chain couples TRBV5-6 to TRBJ2-7, with 9 nucleotides matching TRBD1. J was trimmed by 2 bases and V by 3 bases; bases with no gene match: 12. The CDR3 covers 17 residues. CDR1 SGHDT and CDR2 YYEEEE come from the germline V gene. This CDR3 is CASSSQTGTGSTYEQYF. CDR3 DNA sequence: TGTGCCAGCAGCTCGCAAACCGGGACAGGGAGTACCTACGAGCAGTACTTC.

V usage is TRBV18 and J usage is TRBJ1-1; unclear D gene. The V end was cut by 2 bases, the J end by 1 base, with 8 bases between. The CDR3 length is 14 residues. Germline V gives CDR1 KGHSH, CDR2 LQKENI. CDR3: CASSPVPKNTEAFF. CDR3 coding DNA: TGTGCCAGCTCACCAGTCCCGAAGAACACTGAAGCTTTCTTT.

The chain employs TRBV2 and TRBJ1-2; D is unclear. V was cut by 4 bases and J by 7 bases, with 16 bases left in between. This CDR3 comprises 14 residues. Germline CDR1 reads SNHLY; CDR2 reads FYNNEI. The CDR3 region has the DNA TGTGCCAGCAGTGTACCAGGATCACTCGGTGGCTACACCTTC. The encoded protein is CASSVPGSLGGYTF.

This clone turned up a few times. This chain connects TRBV30 to TRBJ2-3, with 7 bases lining up with TRBD2. The germline CDR1 and CDR2 sequences are GTSNPN and SVGIG (reference sequence). The length of the CDR3 is 15 residues. J gave up 3 bases and V 5 bases, and 11 bases lay outside the gene matches. CDR3 sequence (DNA): TGTGCCTGGTATCGGGGGAGGGTAGGGACAGATACGCAGTATTTT. Encoded protein: CAWYRGRVGTDTQYF.

The V call is TRBV10-3, the J call TRBJ1-1, with D maybe TRBD1 (6 bases). The germline V and J ends were trimmed by 11 bases and 0 bases, with 13 bases remaining between them. The CDR3 has 13 residues. Germline V gene data show CDR1 as ENHRY and CDR2 as SYGVKD. CDR3 loop: CALSQGLNTEAFF. CDR3 nucleotides: TGTGCCTTATCACAGGGTCTGAACACTGAAGCTTTCTTT.

This clone was recorded only once. This rearrangement joins TRBV28 to TRBJ2-7, with 8 bases identical to TRBD1. This CDR3 contains 14 residues. Germline trimming cut 2 bases from V and 4 bases from J; bases unmatched to any gene: 4. Germline-derived CDR1 and CDR2 are MDHEN and SYDVKM. CDR3 coding DNA: TGTGCCAGCAGTTTAATGGACAGGGAATACGAGCAGTACTTC. Translation gives CASSLMDREYEQYF.

V and J are TRBV2 and TRBJ1-1; no definite D call. V lost 7 bases to trimming and J lost 4 bases, with 16 bases between them. Germline loops: CDR1 SNHLY, CDR2 FYNNEI. The CDR3 covers 14 residues. CDR3 DNA: TGTGCCAGCAAGAGGGAGACGTGGGTCACTGAAGCTTTCTTT. Its protein product is CASKRETWVTEAFF.

The V call is TRBV19, the J call TRBJ2-1; the D gene could be TRBD1 or TRBD2 (5 bases each). The CDR3 is made up of 15 amino acids. Trimming cost V 5 bases and J 3 bases, with 14 bases left between them. Germline V gene sequence: CDR1 LNHDA, CDR2 SQIVND (reference sequence). CDR3 sequence: CASSPRDRDYNEQFF. As DNA, the CDR3 is TGTGCCAGTAGTCCCCGGGACCGGGACTACAATGAGCAGTTCTTC.

DNA for the CDR3: TGTGCCAGCAGTCCTAGACAGGCTTCCTACGAGCAGTACTTC. Residues: CASSPRQASYEQYF. V usage is TRBV6-6 and J usage is TRBJ2-7; D is possibly TRBD1 (6 bases). V was trimmed by 5 bases and J by 1 base, leaving 12 bases between them. Germline assignment: CDR1 MNHNY and CDR2 SVGAGI (reference sequence). This CDR3 has 14 amino acids.

V and J are TRBV29-1 and TRBJ1-3; 8 bases align to TRBD1. The germline V gene has CDR1 SQVTM and CDR2 ANQGSEA. The CDR3 length is 13 residues. V dropped 6 bases and J dropped 1; count of bases not matched to a gene: 2. CDR3 DNA: TGCAGCGTGGGGGACAGGTCTGGAAACACCATATATTTT. Its protein product is CSVGDRSGNTIYF.

The chain employs TRBV28 and TRBJ1-5; 11 bases line up with TRBD1. CDR1 is MDHEN and CDR2 is SYDVKM in the germline V gene. This CDR3 is built from 18 residues. V was pared by 5 bases and J by 3 bases, with 12 bases of the junction left unmatched. In nucleotides, the CDR3 is TGTGCCAGCAGTACTCTAAAAAGGGGACAGGGGGTCAATCAGCCCCAGCATTTT. Translating gives CASSTLKRGQGVNQPQHF.

The chain uses TRBV4-3 and TRBJ2-3; the D gene could be TRBD1 or TRBD2 (7 bases each). The V end was cut by 6 bases, the J end by 1 base, with 14 bases between. Germline assignment: CDR1 LGHNA and CDR2 YSLEER. The length of the CDR3 is 15 residues. For the CDR3, the DNA is TGCGCCAGCAGGAGGGGGCTAGCGGGCACAGATACGCAGTATTTT. Residues: CASRRGLAGTDTQYF.

V is TRBV7-2 and J is TRBJ1-3; possibly TRBD1 for D (5 bases). This CDR3 has 18 residues. Germline CDR1 SGHTA, CDR2 FQGNSA. Trimming removed 3 bases from V and 0 bases from J, with 18 bases in between. The CDR3 sequence is CASSFRWGGPSSGNTIYF. DNA of the CDR3: TGTGCCAGCAGCTTTAGGTGGGGCGGACCTAGCTCTGGAAACACCATATATTTT.

V gene TRBV2 combines with J gene TRBJ1-2, with D unresolved. CDR1 SNHLY and CDR2 FYNNEI come from the germline V gene. This CDR3 region has 14 residues. With 8 bases removed from V and 1 base from J, the gap between germline ends came to 14 bases. DNA for the CDR3: TGTGCCAGCGGAACAGAGTCCATTAACTATGGCTACACCTTC. Its protein product is CASGTESINYGYTF.

The chain couples TRBV7-2 to TRBJ2-7; D tentatively reads TRBD1 or TRBD2 (5 bases each). Germline V gene data show CDR1 as SGHTA and CDR2 as FQGNSA. There are 13 residues in the CDR3. Trimming took 4 bases from V and 2 from J, leaving 9 bases between them. The CDR3 spells CASSSGSTYEQYF. The CDR3 DNA reads as TGTGCCAGCAGCTCAGGGAGTACCTACGAGCAGTACTTC.

CDR3 bases: TGTGCCAGCAGCCTAACCGGGACAGGGATTGGTGACTATGGCTACACCTTC. It specifies CASSLTGTGIGDYGYTF. The rearrangement links TRBV5-5 to TRBJ1-2, with 9 bases identical to TRBD1. Germline loops: CDR1 SGHKS, CDR2 YYEKEE (reference sequence). This CDR3 spans 17 amino acids. The V and J ends lost 4 bases and 3 bases, in that order; junction bases with no gene match: 13.

A few counts support this clone. V usage is TRBV14 and J usage is TRBJ2-1; 10 nucleotides line up with TRBD2. The germline V gene encodes CDR1 SGHDN and CDR2 FVKESK. Losses at the gene ends were 6 bases for V and 7 bases for J; bases not matched to a gene: 9. This CDR3 has 15 residues. For the CDR3, the DNA is TGTGCCAGCAGTCCTACTAGCGGGAATAGAAATGAGCAGTTCTTC. Its translation: CASSPTSGNRNEQFF.